This TCR beta chain was recorded in a study of brain T cells in children with intractable seizures. With respect to this clone: As yet, its antigen is unknown.

Points from the study as a whole: Clones missing pre-surgery may reflect undersampling of that blood sample. Patients' HCMV serostatus was unknown; virus specificity rests on CDR3 similarity alone.

Indicated time point: blood from clinic visit 5 months post-surgery; TSC patient then seizure free. Repertoires were generated with immunoSEQ multiplex PCR, while TCRdb's copy carries only in-frame clones and drops some. This sample carries 300,000 to 400,000 clones, about 94% of them seen once, and the ten largest clones take 4.5% to 7%. V was trimmed by 5 bases and J by 1 base, leaving 12 bases between them. The CDR3 is made up of 14 amino acids. Germline values: CDR1 SGHNT, CDR2 YYREEE (reference sequence). The sequences come from peripheral blood, collected 4 to 5 months after surgery. The chain uses TRBV5-4 and TRBJ1-1, with D possibly TRBD1 on 6 matching bases. The clonotype comes from a boy in the first two years of life with tuberous sclerosis and intractable seizures. The CDR3: CASRPGGANTEAFF. CDR3 DNA: TGTGCCAGCAGACCCGGGGGGGCGAACACTGAAGCTTTCTTT.